This TCR beta chain comes out of a study of blood T cell repertoires in COVID-19. Study-level information: COVID-19 samples from acute and convalescent phases originated in the United States, Italy and Spain. From T cells, B-cell-depleted T cells, or PBMCs came the material, which was cDNA or gDNA.

This clone has only a few counts. The length of the CDR3 is 16 residues. V gave up 0 bases and J gave up 7 bases, with 13 bases separating them. CDR1 and CDR2 (germline): PRHDT, FYEKMQ (reference sequence). As originally analysed: Reference gene primer amplification yielded estimated nucleated cell counts. Profiled with immunoSEQ multiplex PCR; TCRdb holds only in-frame clones, not every one. The V and J calls and clone size come from that table; D and trimming were worked out from the DNA. The sample lists 200,000 to 250,000 clones, around 84% seen once, with just under 1% in the top ten. The sequencing sample was made of peripheral blood. This receptor was identified in a man in his forties or fifties with acute or convalescent COVID-19. The chain employs TRBV13 and TRBJ1-6; D is undetermined. CDR3 loop: CASSLGGAAGNSPLHF. Written as DNA, the CDR3 is TGTGCCAGCAGCTTAGGTGGTGCTGCGGGCAATTCACCCCTCCACTTT.